This TCR beta chain was documented in a study of T cells in Graves' hyperthyroidism and ophthalmopathy. This CDR3 has 14 amino acids. V gave up 7 bases and J gave up 0 bases; unmatched junction bases: 3. Germline assignment: CDR1 SNHLY and CDR2 FYNNEI. This clonotype has more than one count but fewer than ten. The investigators amplified TCR beta CDR3 regions from RNA transcripts. HTBI primers were employed in a first-round RT-PCR of the TCR CDR3. A single record per CDR3 protein comes from TCRdb applying MiXCR to the multiplex PCR reads. The data show around 600,000 distinct CDR3 sequences, 13% to 15% seen once.

The chain joins TRBV2 to TRBJ1-5; TRBD1 agrees at 7 bases. Sequencing used blood. This receptor was obtained from a young woman with Graves' ophthalmopathy. CDR3 region: CASNRGGSNQPQHF. The CDR3 coding sequence is TGTGCCAGCAACAGGGGCGGTAGCAATCAGCCCCAGCATTTT.